The 15 T cell receptor beta chains listed next were all sequenced from one sample in a study of radiation and T cells in renal cell carcinoma. The data were produced by immunoSEQ multiplex PCR, yet TCRdb's version contains in-frame clones alone and is incomplete. The profile shows more than 75,000 clones, 80% to 90% of them singletons. Time point denoted: blood 2 weeks post-SBRT. Sample treatment: 15 Gy SBRT to primary tumor, nephrectomy 4 weeks later. Source: blood, taken from a patient whose treatment included radiotherapy and nephrectomy. All receptors derive from a woman aged 50 to 60 with renal cell carcinoma.

The V and J genes are TRBV5-1 and TRBJ1-2; the D gene is possibly TRBD1 (6 bases). This CDR3 has 14 amino acids. The V end lost 3 bases, the J end lost 8 bases, and 17 bases lay between the germline ends. The germline V gene has CDR1 SGHRS and CDR2 YFSETQ. CDR3 nucleotide sequence: TGCGCCAGCAGCTACCGAGGACAGTCACTGGGCTACACCTTC. Translation gives CASSYRGQSLGYTF.

The chain is built from TRBV5-5 and TRBJ1-4, with D maybe TRBD1 (6 bases). CDR1 SGHKS and CDR2 YYEKEE come from the germline V gene (reference sequence). The CDR3 has 15 amino acids. The V gene lost 0 bases and the J gene lost 6 bases, with 12 bases spanning the gap. CDR3 in DNA: TGTGCCAGCAGCTTGGTGGACAGACGAGATGAAAAACTGTTTTTT. This translates into CASSLVDRRDEKLFF.

This clone was seen a handful of times. The gene calls are TRBV5-6 and TRBJ1-6; D ambiguous. The V and J ends lost 3 bases and 10 bases respectively, with 14 bases between them. CDR3 length equals 14 residues. Germline CDR1 is SGHDT and CDR2 is YYEEEE. The CDR3 sequence is CASSSTGLGSPLHF. CDR3 DNA: TGTGCCAGCAGCTCCACCGGGCTGGGATCACCCCTCCACTTT.

Worth noting for this clone: One end of the junction varies from germline; a read error may be responsible. V gene TRBV10-3 combines with J gene TRBJ1-2; 11 positions agree with TRBD1. The CDR3 sequence is 13 residues long. Germline V gives CDR1 ENHRY, CDR2 SYGVKD. The CDR3 coding sequence is TGTGCCTTCAGAGGACAGGGGGCTAATGGCTACACCTTC. This sequence encodes CAFRGQGANGYTF.

The V call is TRBV15, the J call TRBJ1-5; 11 bases align to TRBD1. This CDR3 comprises 14 residues. Trimming cost V 3 bases and J 5 bases; bases outside gene matches: 0. The germline CDR1 and CDR2 sequences are LNHNV and YYDKDF (reference sequence). The CDR3 protein is CATSRGQGDQPQHF. CDR3 DNA: TGTGCCACCAGCAGGGGACAGGGGGATCAGCCCCAGCATTTT.

The V gene is TRBV5-1, the J gene TRBJ1-1; D remains unclear. CDR1 and CDR2 (germline): SGHRS, YFSETQ. V was shortened by 0 bases and J by 4 bases, with 13 bases between the two germline ends. The CDR3 contains 15 residues. CDR3 in amino acids: CASSLAGLGGTEAFF. In DNA form, the CDR3 reads TGCGCCAGCAGCTTGGCCGGGCTGGGAGGCACTGAAGCTTTCTTT.

The V and J genes are TRBV18 and TRBJ2-7, with 7 bases fitting TRBD1. In germline, CDR1 is KGHSH, CDR2 LQKENI. This CDR3 contains 14 residues. V gave up 2 bases and J gave up 2 bases; unmatched junction bases: 3. The CDR3 sequence is CASSPTGDPYEQYF. As DNA, the CDR3 is TGTGCCAGCTCACCAACAGGGGACCCCTACGAGCAGTACTTC.

This chain joins TRBV11-2 and TRBJ2-7, with a tentative D call TRBD1 (6 bases). Germline loops: CDR1 SGHAT, CDR2 FQNNGV. Trimming took off 7 bases at V and 0 bases at J, with 13 bases between the two ends. This CDR3 comprises 14 residues. CDR3 sequence (DNA): TGTGCCAGCAACAACAGGGCTAGCTCCTACGAGCAGTACTTC. This codes for CASNNRASSYEQYF.

The genes are TRBV18 and TRBJ1-6; tentative D call: TRBD1 (6 bases). Germline CDR1 and CDR2: KGHSH and LQKENI. V shed 3 bases and J shed 15 bases, with 12 bases lying between them. The CDR3 sequence is 12 residues long. The CDR3 loop reads CASSPGQIGLHF. The CDR3 DNA is TGTGCCAGCTCACCTGGACAGATTGGCCTCCACTTT.

This rearrangement joins TRBV6-1 to TRBJ2-7, with unresolved D. CDR3 length: 13 amino acids. Trimming removed 3 bases from V and 4 bases from J, with 10 bases in between. Per the germline V gene, CDR1 is MNHNS and CDR2 is SASEGT. The CDR3 region is CASSDLDSYEQYF. The CDR3, as DNA: TGTGCCAGCAGTGACCTAGACTCTTACGAGCAGTACTTC.

This clone was seen a few times. The chain employs TRBV2 and TRBJ1-1, with D uncertain. Trimming pared 2 bases from V and 7 bases from J, leaving 5 bases between. The CDR3 length is 11 residues. The germline V gene encodes CDR1 SNHLY and CDR2 FYNNEI. CDR3 sequence: CASSEQLEAFF. CDR3 DNA sequence: TGTGCCAGCAGTGAACAGCTTGAAGCTTTCTTT.

The gene calls are TRBV9 and TRBJ2-4; D unresolved. The CDR3 extends over 14 amino acids. The germline CDR1 and CDR2 sequences are SGDLS and YYNGEE. V shed 0 bases and J shed 0 bases, with 4 bases lying between them. The CDR3 region has the DNA TGTGCCAGCAGCGTAGACGGAGCCAAAAACATTCAGTACTTC. Translating gives CASSVDGAKNIQYF.

This clone was observed many times. V usage is TRBV18 and J usage is TRBJ2-5, with D possibly TRBD1 on 6 matching bases. V lost 3 bases and J 1 base, leaving 12 bases between the germline ends. CDR1 KGHSH and CDR2 LQKENI come from the germline V gene. There are 15 residues in the CDR3. CDR3 bases: TGTGCCAGCTCACCCTCCGAGGGGGTCCAAGAGACCCAGTACTTC. Translating it yields CASSPSEGVQETQYF.

V and J are TRBV6-6 and TRBJ2-3, with 8 bases identical to TRBD2. Per the germline V gene, CDR1 is MNHNY and CDR2 is SVGAGI (reference sequence). The CDR3 consists of 15 residues. After removal of 8 bases from V and 3 bases from J, the junction contained 10 bases not matched to a gene. The CDR3 protein is CASHPGSGRTDTQYF. DNA of the CDR3: TGTGCCAGCCACCCTGGGAGCGGGAGAACAGATACGCAGTATTTT.

The V gene is TRBV6-5, the J gene TRBJ2-6, with 8 bases aligning to TRBD1. The CDR3 consists of 15 residues. The germline V gene encodes CDR1 MNHEY and CDR2 SVGAGI. J lost 2 bases, V lost 8 bases, and 5 bases had no gene match. The CDR3 sequence: CASVLQGAGANVLTF. Here the CDR3 DNA reads TGTGCCAGCGTCTTACAGGGGGCTGGGGCCAACGTCCTGACTTTC.